This T cell receptor beta chain came from a study of T cells in localized non-small cell lung cancer. Measured with immunoSEQ multiplex PCR; TCRdb has only the in-frame clones, and not every one. The sample holds about 52,000 clones, roughly 80% seen once. Study results and caveats: Turning up in adjacent lung were a median around 60 of the top 100 tumor clones.

The CDR3 is 13 residues long. From germline, CDR1 is LNHDA and CDR2 SQIVND (reference sequence). The germline V and J ends were trimmed by 2 bases and 4 bases, with 6 bases remaining between them. On this clone: Antigen: not known.

The clonotype originates from a woman aged 40-75 years with stage II lung adenocarcinoma. Sequences were derived from PBMCs, sampled before any cancer treatment. The gene calls are TRBV19 and TRBJ1-5; D ambiguous. The CDR3 region has the DNA TGTGCCAGTAGTATATCCCCTAATCAGCCCCAGCATTTT. It is translated as CASSISPNQPQHF.